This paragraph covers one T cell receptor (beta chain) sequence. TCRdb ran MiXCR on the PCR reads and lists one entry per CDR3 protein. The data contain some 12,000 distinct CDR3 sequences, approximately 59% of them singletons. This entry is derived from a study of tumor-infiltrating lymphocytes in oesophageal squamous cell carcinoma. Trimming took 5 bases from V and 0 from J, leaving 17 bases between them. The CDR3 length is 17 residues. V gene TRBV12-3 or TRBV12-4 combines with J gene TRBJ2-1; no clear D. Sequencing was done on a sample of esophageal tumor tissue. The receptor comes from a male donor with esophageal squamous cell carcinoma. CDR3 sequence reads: CASSPSFQANSYNEQFF. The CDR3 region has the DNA TGTGCCAGCAGTCCGTCCTTCCAGGCTAACTCCTACAATGAGCAGTTCTTC.